Below, one T cell receptor (beta chain) is given with its context. Its target is not known. The sample comes from a study of CD8+ T cells in alopecia areata. Looking at the study overall: Treated patients received oral tofacitinib, 5 to 10 mg twice daily.

Treatment noted: oral pan-JAK inhibitor, 5-10 mg twice daily. The CDR3 is made up of 14 amino acids. Trimming pared 4 bases from V and 10 bases from J, leaving 14 bases between. Germline values: CDR1 MNHEY, CDR2 SMNVEV (reference sequence). Study observations and caveats: Compared with normal scalp, lesional scalp had higher clonality and more expanded CD8+ clones. Among the 100 top clones, expanded CD8+ clones, like scalp clonality, were significantly decreased by tofacitinib. A large proportion of expanded lesional clones were detected persisting in scalp and blood during tofacitinib.

Reverse transcribed after extraction, RNA yielded cDNA as the sequencing template. Here immunoSEQ multiplex PCR was the method, and the copy in TCRdb shows in-frame clones only, minus some. The data show 170,000 or so clones, about 55% seen once. The specimen was CD8+ T cells sorted from blood, collected at week 24, from a patient treated with tofacitinib. The TCR comes from a human donor with alopecia areata. This chain joins TRBV27 and TRBJ1-6; D might be TRBD1 (5 bases). DNA for the CDR3: TGTGCCAGCAGTTCTGGGGGGTCGGGCTCACCCCTCCACTTT. Translated, it gives CASSSGGSGSPLHF.